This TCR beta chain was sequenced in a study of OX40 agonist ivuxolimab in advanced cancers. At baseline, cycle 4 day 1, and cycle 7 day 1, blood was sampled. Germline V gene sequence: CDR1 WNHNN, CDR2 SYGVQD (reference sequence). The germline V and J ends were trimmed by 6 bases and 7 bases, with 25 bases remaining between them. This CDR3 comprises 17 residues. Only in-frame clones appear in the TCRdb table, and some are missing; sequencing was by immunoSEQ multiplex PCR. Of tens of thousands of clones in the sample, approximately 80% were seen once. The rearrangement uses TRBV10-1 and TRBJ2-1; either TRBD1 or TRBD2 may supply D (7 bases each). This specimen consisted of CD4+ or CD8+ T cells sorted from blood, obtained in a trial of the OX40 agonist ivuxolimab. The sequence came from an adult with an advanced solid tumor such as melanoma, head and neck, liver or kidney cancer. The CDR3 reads CASSYDRDLSSGNEQFF. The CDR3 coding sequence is TGCGCCAGCAGCTACGACAGGGATCTATCTAGCGGAAATGAGCAGTTCTTC.